The clone carrying this T cell receptor (beta chain) was seen ten or more times. Preparing the TCRbeta library involved the use of unique molecular identifiers. Via MiXCR, TCRdb re-called the PCR reads, giving one row per CDR3 protein. The top ten hold around 8.5% of the sample, which has 100,000 to 120,000 distinct CDR3 sequences, about a tenth seen once. V was clipped by 5 bases and J by 7 bases; unmatched bases: 4. CDR3 length: 13 amino acids. CDR1 SNHLY and CDR2 FYNNEI come from the germline V gene. The data stem from a study of T-cell reconstitution after alpha-beta-depleted transplantation in children.

Sample: PBMCs from the stem cell graft donor, taken from the stem cell graft. The TCR was taken from a human donor who donated a stem cell graft to a child with acute lymphoblastic leukemia. The chain joins TRBV2 to TRBJ1-2, with 10 bases identical to TRBD1. CDR3 sequence (DNA): TGTGCCAGCAGTCGGACAGGGGGGTCTGGCTACACCTTC. As protein: CASSRTGGSGYTF.